The present entry profiles one TCR beta chain with its context. This CDR3 is also generated by other DNA sequences in the sample. These data come from a study of shared clonotypes between healthy human individuals. The table came from immunoSEQ multiplex PCR; TCRdb's copy has only in-frame clones and leaves some out. This table has 850,000 to 1,200,000 clones, about 75% appearing once. The germline gives CDR1 SGHNT, CDR2 YYREEE (reference sequence). With 0 bases removed from V and 0 bases from J, the gap between germline ends came to 8 bases. The CDR3 has 15 residues. The sequence derives from a man aged 18 to 30 in good health. Input material: memory CD4+ T cells sorted from blood. The subset here: CD45RA-negative fraction. This chain connects TRBV5-4 to TRBJ2-3; D remains ambiguous. The CDR3 DNA reads TGTGCCAGCAGCTTGGGACGATCAAGCACAGATACGCAGTATTTT. It translates to CASSLGRSSTDTQYF.